This T cell receptor beta chain was documented in a study of low-dose radiotherapy and immunotherapy resistance in tumors (dated 2022 in TCRdb). In the study overall: In Cohort 1, each fraction delivered 0.5 Gy every 2 weeks, and the prescribed total PTV dose was 6.5 Gy. Patients in Cohort 2 were given 1 Gy per fraction every two weeks, for a total of 13 Gy across 26 weeks. Nivolumab and ipilimumab were both given intravenously, with nivolumab at a 240 mg flat dose every two weeks and ipilimumab at 1 mg/kg every six weeks. Cyclophosphamide 200 mg/m2 was given intravenously every two weeks, one day before each radiation and immunotherapy administration. Starting on cycle 1 day 1, patients took 300 mg of aspirin by mouth once a day for four cycles. Trial participants were not randomized into treatment groups. The translational analysis covered eight patients: three from the first dose cohort and the first five from the second dose cohort.

Per the publication, the time point label means: before trial treatment. Donors were enrolled in RACIN, a single-arm phase I dose-escalation trial in which nivolumab, ipilimumab, aspirin, low-dose cyclophosphamide and low-dose radiotherapy were combined. To be eligible, a patient needed to have an advanced solid tumor that was TIL-negative. Trimming takes 2 bases from V and 0 bases from J, and the germline ends sit 8 bases apart. Counted from cysteine to phenylalanine, this CDR3 has 14 amino acids. Of the read, only the CDR3 DNA is kept; its 42 bases are in frame from base 1. According to the germline V gene (reference sequence), CDR1 reads LGHDT and CDR2 reads YNNKEL. Sequencing instrument: Illumina HiSeq 2500. To make first-strand cDNA, Superscript III was used along with a set of TRAV- and TRBV-specific primers so that both the TCRalpha and TCRbeta chains were covered. TCRs were amplified for 20 to 25 PCR cycles with Phusion, using a constant-region primer paired with the adapter attached to the V primers. Isolated mRNA was amplified with the MessageAmp II aRNA Amplification Kit, using a roughly 15-hour in vitro transcription at 37°C. The Dynabeads mRNA DIRECT Purification Kit was used to isolate mRNA for TCR sequencing. Indexed Illumina adapters were added in a second Phusion PCR of about 24 cycles, and the PCR products were purified with AMPure XP beads. The source study handled its data this way. Using custom Perl scripts, TCR sequences that encoded the same protein were pooled, out-of-frame sequences were dropped, and the abundance of each clonotype was calculated. The analysis excluded TCR sequences that were supported by just one read. The metrics used to describe the repertoires included Shannon entropy, Gini index, clonality, richness, and the frequency of TCRs shared between repertoires. TCRdb took the public reads, trimmed them with fastp at Q25, ran MiXCR for clone calling and kept in-frame beta chains. Here each entry gathers all rows of one CDR3 protein and keeps the most common genes and DNA. The V and J calls were not made by the authors but by TCRdb's processing. In this sample the table shows 35,000 to 50,000 distinct CDR3 sequences, around a third of which occur a single time. The ten largest clones add up to approximately 3.7% of the sample.

About this clonotype: Its target antigen remains unknown. Per-base quality was not reported, and no clone a single base away is much larger than it.

This clonotype originated in a male donor with gallbladder cancer. The sequence links TRBV3-1 to TRBJ2-7; the best D guess is TRBD2, with 6 bases matching. The starting material was PBMCs, obtained before treatment. The CDR3 protein is CASSQSSGSYEQYF. The nucleotide sequence is TGTGCCAGCAGCCAAAGTAGCGGCTCCTACGAGCAGTACTTC.